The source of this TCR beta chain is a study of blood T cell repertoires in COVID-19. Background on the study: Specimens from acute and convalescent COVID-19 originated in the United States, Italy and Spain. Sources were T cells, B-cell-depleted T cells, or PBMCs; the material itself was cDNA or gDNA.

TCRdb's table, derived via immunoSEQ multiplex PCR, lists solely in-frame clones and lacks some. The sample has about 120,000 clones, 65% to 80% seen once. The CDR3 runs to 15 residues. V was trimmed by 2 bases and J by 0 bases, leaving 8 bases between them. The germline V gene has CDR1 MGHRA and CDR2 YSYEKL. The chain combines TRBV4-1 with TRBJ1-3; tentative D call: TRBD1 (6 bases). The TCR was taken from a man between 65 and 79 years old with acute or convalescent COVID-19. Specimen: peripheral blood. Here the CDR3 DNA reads TGCGCCAGCAGCCAAACAGGGAACTCTGGAAACACCATATATTTT. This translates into CASSQTGNSGNTIYF.